These T cell receptor beta chains were read from a single sample in a study of OX40 agonist ivuxolimab in advanced cancers. Data came from immunoSEQ multiplex PCR; TCRdb stores just in-frame clones and leaves some out. Of some 60,000 clones listed, 75% to 90% are singletons. The source was CD4+ or CD8+ T cells sorted from blood, collected in a trial of the OX40 agonist ivuxolimab. The receptors were sampled from an adult with an advanced solid tumor such as melanoma, head and neck, liver or kidney cancer. Both conserved end residues are part of each CDR3. The order of the fields is D gene, clone size, V gene, J gene, CDR3 protein. The D gene is left open where the match is weak. Rows may omit the clone size; those that give it use once, few, many or a size class.

D: TRBD1
size: -
V: TRBV28
J: TRBJ2-1
CDR3: CASRGQGFDEQFF

D: -
size: once
V: TRBV7-6
J: TRBJ2-5
CDR3: CASSLDTQTQETQYF

D: -
size: -
V: TRBV1
J: TRBJ2-6
CDR3: CTSSPRIAGGSGANVLTF

D: TRBD1
size: once
V: TRBV5-1
J: TRBJ1-2
CDR3: CASSRGDRGPGGYTF

D: -
size: -
V: TRBV7-2
J: TRBJ1-1
CDR3: CASSPQGGGRTEAFF

D: TRBD2
size: -
V: TRBV15
J: TRBJ2-7
CDR3: CATSREWTSGIEQYF

D: TRBD2
size: -
V: TRBV19
J: TRBJ2-7
CDR3: CASSIAGGPGGSYEQYF

D: -
size: -
V: TRBV30
J: TRBJ1-2
CDR3: CAWSVRVRSRYGYTF

D: TRBD1
size: -
V: TRBV5-1
J: TRBJ1-1
CDR3: CASSQGAYTEAFF

D: TRBD2
size: -
V: TRBV28
J: TRBJ2-7
CDR3: CASSLSPSGTGYEQYF

D: -
size: -
V: TRBV7-9
J: TRBJ2-3
CDR3: CASSSRGADTQYF

D: -
size: -
V: TRBV29-1
J: TRBJ1-1
CDR3: CSAEEGGSEAFF

D: -
size: -
V: TRBV2
J: TRBJ1-2
CDR3: CASSDGRELGYTF

D: -
size: -
V: TRBV19
J: TRBJ1-1
CDR3: CASRLPGTGGTEAFF

D: -
size: -
V: TRBV28
J: TRBJ2-7
CDR3: CASSSGQSYEQYF

D: -
size: -
V: TRBV27
J: TRBJ1-5
CDR3: CASSLTSDQPQHF

D: -
size: -
V: TRBV4-2
J: TRBJ2-3
CDR3: CASSQEVRASAYTDTQYF

D: TRBD2
size: -
V: TRBV9
J: TRBJ2-5
CDR3: CASSVDSGRGETQYF

D: -
size: -
V: TRBV2
J: TRBJ2-1
CDR3: CASSAGVEQFF

D: -
size: -
V: TRBV25-1
J: TRBJ1-1
CDR3: CASSEYNSEAFF

D: TRBD2
size: once
V: TRBV5-1
J: TRBJ2-7
CDR3: CASSLGLAGVKEQYF

D: TRBD2
size: -
V: TRBV30
J: TRBJ2-1
CDR3: CAWRETSGSKYEQFF

D: -
size: -
V: TRBV6-5
J: TRBJ2-3
CDR3: CASSYSSRDTQYF

D: TRBD1
size: few
V: TRBV2
J: TRBJ2-7
CDR3: CASSSTDRGGHEQYF

D: -
size: once
V: TRBV5-4
J: TRBJ1-1
CDR3: CASSLADQGTLKREAFF

D: -
size: -
V: TRBV19
J: TRBJ1-3
CDR3: CASSATGLVGNTIYF

D: TRBD1
size: -
V: TRBV19
J: TRBJ1-1
CDR3: CASSPDRTNTEAFF

D: -
size: -
V: TRBV11-1
J: TRBJ2-1
CDR3: CASSPYSYNEQFF

D: -
size: -
V: TRBV5-1
J: TRBJ2-3
CDR3: CASSVGMGDTQYF

D: -
size: -
V: TRBV5-6
J: TRBJ2-1
CDR3: CASSSVAVYNEQFF

D: -
size: -
V: TRBV18
J: TRBJ2-4
CDR3: CASSPPGRAQDIQYF

D: -
size: -
V: TRBV6-5
J: TRBJ1-5
CDR3: CASTAQPQHF

D: -
size: -
V: TRBV15
J: TRBJ1-2
CDR3: CATSRVRDYGYTF

D: TRBD2
size: few
V: TRBV9
J: TRBJ2-3
CDR3: CASSAVGLAATDTQYF

D: -
size: -
V: TRBV2
J: TRBJ1-2
CDR3: CAGSQGRYYGYTF

D: TRBD2
size: -
V: TRBV19
J: TRBJ2-5
CDR3: CASSNLADQETQYF

D: -
size: once
V: TRBV5-1
J: TRBJ2-3
CDR3: CASSLGYTDTQYF

D: TRBD1
size: -
V: TRBV9
J: TRBJ1-1
CDR3: CASSAGTGGSRAFF

D: -
size: few
V: TRBV20-1
J: TRBJ1-1
CDR3: CFWGQTEAFF

D: TRBD2
size: -
V: TRBV19
J: TRBJ2-3
CDR3: CASGLSGLGGDTQYF

D: -
size: -
V: TRBV4-2
J: TRBJ1-1
CDR3: CASSQDGRGPEAFF

D: TRBD1
size: -
V: TRBV5-6
J: TRBJ2-1
CDR3: CASSSGQGGPYNEQFF

D: -
size: -
V: TRBV2
J: TRBJ1-1
CDR3: CATTREALNTEAFF

D: -
size: -
V: TRBV14
J: TRBJ2-7
CDR3: CASSHRGQGYFGEQYF

D: TRBD2
size: -
V: TRBV5-1
J: TRBJ2-1
CDR3: CASSPYGSGMNEQFF

D: -
size: -
V: TRBV5-8
J: TRBJ2-1
CDR3: CASSQDGGGEQFF

D: -
size: -
V: TRBV9
J: TRBJ1-3
CDR3: CASSVGGTGNTIYF

D: -
size: medium-sized
V: TRBV7-3
J: TRBJ1-1
CDR3: CASSLVLDTEAFF

D: -
size: -
V: TRBV5-4
J: TRBJ2-5
CDR3: CASSLHRDGKETQYF